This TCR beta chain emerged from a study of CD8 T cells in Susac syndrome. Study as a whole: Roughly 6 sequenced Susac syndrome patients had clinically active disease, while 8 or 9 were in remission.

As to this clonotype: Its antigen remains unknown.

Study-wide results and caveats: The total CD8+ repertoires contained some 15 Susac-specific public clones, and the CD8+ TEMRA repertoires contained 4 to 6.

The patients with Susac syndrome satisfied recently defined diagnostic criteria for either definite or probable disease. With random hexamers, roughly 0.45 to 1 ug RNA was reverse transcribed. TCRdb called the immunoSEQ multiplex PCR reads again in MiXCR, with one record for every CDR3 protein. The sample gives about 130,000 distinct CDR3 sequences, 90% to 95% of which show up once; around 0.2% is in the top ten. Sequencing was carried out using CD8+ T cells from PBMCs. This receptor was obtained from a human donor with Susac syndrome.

The CDR3 here is CASSTPGTVQETQYF. Here the CDR3 DNA reads TGTGCCAGCAGCACCCCCGGGACGGTCCAAGAGACCCAGTACTTC. The chain carries TRBV6-5 and TRBJ2-5; either TRBD1 or TRBD2 may fit D (5 bases each). The V gene lost 6 bases and the J gene lost 1 base, with 15 bases spanning the gap. CDR1 is MNHEY and CDR2 is SVGAGI in the germline V gene. CDR3 length: 15 amino acids.